This TCR beta chain was captured by sequencing in a study of shared clonotypes between healthy human individuals. As concerns this clone: This CDR3 is also generated by other DNA sequences in the sample.

Sequenced by immunoSEQ multiplex PCR; TCRdb stores in-frame clones only, minus some. The data show 2,100,000 or so clones, approximately 94% seen once. This clonotype was obtained from a man between 18 and 35 years old in good health. The sequenced sample was naive CD4+ T cells sorted from blood. Subset indicated: CD45RA+ positively selected.

Here the CDR3 reads CASSLRQGSNQPQHF. CDR3 nucleotides: TGTGCCAGCAGCTTGCGTCAGGGGTCCAATCAGCCCCAGCATTTT. This chain uses TRBV27 with TRBJ1-5; possibly TRBD1 for D (6 bases). The length of the CDR3 is 15 residues. Per germline, CDR1 MNHEY and CDR2 SMNVEV (reference sequence). Trimming pared 6 bases from V and 3 bases from J, leaving 15 bases between.